This note documents a single TCR beta chain sequence. It has no known antigen specificity. No per-base quality is available; no much larger clone lies one base away. This specimen belongs to a study of blood T cell repertoires in COVID-19 (dated by TCRdb to the early 2020s). With regard to the full study: Collaborator samples came from the United States, Italy and Spain and covered acute and convalescent phases of COVID-19. The prospective study material was composed of cDNA or gDNA derived from T cells, B-cell-depleted T cells, or PBMCs. Samples came from the ongoing ImmuneRACE study (first 160 participants) plus 1,254 subjects from 6 global collaborators. HLA class I and class II types, where available, came from metadata supplied by the sample provider rather than from assay-based typing. The repertoires were released in a freely available public database intended as a resource for research on the immune response to SARS-CoV-2. The dataset comprised deeply sampled blood TCRbeta repertoires from subjects exposed to, actively infected with, or recovered from COVID-19. A de-identified subject ID, COVID-19 status, age in years and sex were almost always included in the sample metadata.

Study-wide findings and limitations: The quantity of clinical and demographic metadata differed by source and by participant and was supplied without curation.

The collaborating institutions used their own protocols to collect whole blood in K2EDTA tubes. For TCRbeta analysis, collaborators shipped samples as frozen whole blood, isolated PBMCs, or DNA extracted from either of those sample types. The immunoSEQ Assay, a bias-controlled multiplex PCR, was used to amplify TCRbeta CDR3 regions from genomic DNA. Per the original workflow: Within the assay, amplification of reference gene primers was used to estimate how many nucleated cells each sample contained. To quantify the absolute abundance of each unique TCRbeta CDR3 rearrangement, sequence reads were collapsed and filtered. Productive Simpson clonality was computed per sample as the square root of Simpson's diversity index over productive rearrangements. The source is immuneACCESS, and TCRdb retained only in-frame sequences with V and J called. Part of the clones is not carried over; for the studies checked, unresolved V genes explain less than half of this, and the remainder is unexplained. Clone size and V and J calls were adopted from that table, with D and trimming inferred from the DNA. In all, the sample holds about 220,000 clones, and roughly 82% of those were seen once. The ten largest account for about 8.9% of the sample.

The clonotype was recovered from a man aged 50-59 years with active or convalescent COVID-19. The material sequenced was peripheral blood.

The CDR3 reads as follows: CASSFGNEKLFF. The DNA sequence follows: TGTGCCAGCAGTTTCGGTAATGAAAAACTGTTTTTT. This receptor chain uses TRBV12-3 or TRBV12-4 and TRBJ1-4; the D gene cannot be resolved reliably. Trimming at the junction amounts to 3 bases on V and 4 bases on J, and the germline ends lie 3 bases apart. The CDR3 runs 12 amino acids, cysteine and phenylalanine included. The kept DNA is CDR3 alone, 36 bases in frame from the first base.